This TCR beta chain was obtained from a study of Ad26.COV2.S vaccination and SARS-CoV-2 variants. Turning to the study itself: Ad26.COV2.S, an intramuscular injection, was given once or twice 56 days apart.

The V gene lost 4 bases and the J gene lost 2 bases, with 9 bases spanning the gap. Germline CDR1 and CDR2: SGHRS and YFSETQ. The CDR3 is made up of 13 amino acids. Documented treatment: 19 received Ad26.COV2.S at low or high dose, single or two shots; 5 received placebo; per-sample allocation not given. Sample collection was performed on day 63 after the first vaccine or placebo injection. This vaccine is an Ad26 vector that expresses the Wuhan-strain SARS-CoV-2 spike. The table came from immunoSEQ multiplex PCR; TCRdb's copy has only in-frame clones and leaves some out. Of more than 300,000 clones in the sample, roughly 90% were seen once.

The starting material was peripheral blood, obtained in a trial of Ad26.COV2.S vaccine versus placebo. The rearrangement links TRBV5-1 to TRBJ1-1; no definite D call. This receptor was obtained from a person between 18 and 59 years old who received the Ad26.COV2.S COVID-19 vaccine or a placebo. In DNA form, the CDR3 reads TGCGCCAGCAGCGTAACGGTTAACACTGAAGCTTTCTTT. Translating gives CASSVTVNTEAFF.